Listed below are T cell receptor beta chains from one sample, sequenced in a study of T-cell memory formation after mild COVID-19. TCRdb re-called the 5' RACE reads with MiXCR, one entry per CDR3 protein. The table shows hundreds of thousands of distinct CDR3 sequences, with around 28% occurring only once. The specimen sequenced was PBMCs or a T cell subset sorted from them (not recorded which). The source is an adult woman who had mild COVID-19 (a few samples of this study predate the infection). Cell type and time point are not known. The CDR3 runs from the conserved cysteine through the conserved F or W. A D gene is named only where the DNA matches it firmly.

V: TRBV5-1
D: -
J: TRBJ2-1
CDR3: CASSSTEGQVDEQFF

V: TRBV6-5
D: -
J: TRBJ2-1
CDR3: CASSARGALNEQFF

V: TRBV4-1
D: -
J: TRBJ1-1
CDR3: CASSLNNGWGTEAFF

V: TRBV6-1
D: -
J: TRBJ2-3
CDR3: CASSESPGSTDTQYF

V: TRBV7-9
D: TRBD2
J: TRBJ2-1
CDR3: CASSPRTSGAYNEQFF

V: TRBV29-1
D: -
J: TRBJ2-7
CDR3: CSVEKRGENEQYF

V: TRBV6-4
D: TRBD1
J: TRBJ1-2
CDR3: CASSDSAGGENGYTF

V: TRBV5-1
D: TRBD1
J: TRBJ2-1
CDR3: CASSGETGNREGNEQFF

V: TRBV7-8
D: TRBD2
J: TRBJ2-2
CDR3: CASGTSGGVSLDTGELFF

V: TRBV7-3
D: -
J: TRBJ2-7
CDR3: CASSLTGSREQYF

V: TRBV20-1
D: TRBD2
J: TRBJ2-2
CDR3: CSARDLAGGPYTGELFF

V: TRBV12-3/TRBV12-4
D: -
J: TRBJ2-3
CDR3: CASSFSLADTQYF

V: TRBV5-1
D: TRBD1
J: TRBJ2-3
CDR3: CASSIDRGNTQYF

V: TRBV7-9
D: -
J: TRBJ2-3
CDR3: CASSFIQGLGTDTQYF

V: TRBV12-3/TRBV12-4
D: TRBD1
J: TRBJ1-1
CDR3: CASSGTDENTEAFF

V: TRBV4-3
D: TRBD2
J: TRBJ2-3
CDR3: CASSQDGETSGVTDTQYF

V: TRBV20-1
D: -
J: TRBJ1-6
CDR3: CSARVSGYNSPLHF

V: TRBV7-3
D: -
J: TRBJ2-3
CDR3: CASSSSGTWTDTQYF

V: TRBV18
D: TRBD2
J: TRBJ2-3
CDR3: CASSRDYRTDTQYF

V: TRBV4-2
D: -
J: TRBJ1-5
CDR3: CASSQGPRDQPQHF

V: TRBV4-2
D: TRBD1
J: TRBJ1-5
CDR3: CASSHPPGQGAYQPQHF

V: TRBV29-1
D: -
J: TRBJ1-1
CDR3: CSAPDSYTEAFF

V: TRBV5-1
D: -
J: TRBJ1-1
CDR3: CASSLTALWNTEAFF

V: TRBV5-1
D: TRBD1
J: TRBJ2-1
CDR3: CASSPTGGSEQFF

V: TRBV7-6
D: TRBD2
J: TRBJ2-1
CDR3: CASSFTSTRTSGGPTSSYNEQFF

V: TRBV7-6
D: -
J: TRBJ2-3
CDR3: CASSSHEGTTDTQYF

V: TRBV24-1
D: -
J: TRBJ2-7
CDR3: CATSDLNGMGTYEQYF

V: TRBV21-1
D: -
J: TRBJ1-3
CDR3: CASSRRGQARSGNTIYF

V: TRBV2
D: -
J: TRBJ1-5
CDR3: CASSEAAQESNQPQHF

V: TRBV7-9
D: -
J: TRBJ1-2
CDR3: CASSLGGSRVDYGYTF

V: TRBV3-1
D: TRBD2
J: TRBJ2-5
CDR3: CASSISGRLQETQYF

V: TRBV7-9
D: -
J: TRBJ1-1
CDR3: CASSWNRDTHTEAFF

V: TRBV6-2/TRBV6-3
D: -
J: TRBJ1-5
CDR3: CASSYWDTWESQPQHF

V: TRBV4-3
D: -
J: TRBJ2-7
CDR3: CASSQEGLLGEQYF

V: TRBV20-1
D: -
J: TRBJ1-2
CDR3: CSARDASRQGNGYTF

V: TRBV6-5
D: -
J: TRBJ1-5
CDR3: CASSSDASQLQHF

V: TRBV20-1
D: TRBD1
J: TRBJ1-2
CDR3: CSARDGTGGIYGYTF

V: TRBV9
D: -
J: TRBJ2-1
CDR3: CASSVADSYNEQFF

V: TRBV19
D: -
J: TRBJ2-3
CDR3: CASNFGLTGDTQYF

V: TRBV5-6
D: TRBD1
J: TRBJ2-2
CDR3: CASSFTGVSTGELFF

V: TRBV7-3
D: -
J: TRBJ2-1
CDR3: CASSLAGLSSYNEQFF

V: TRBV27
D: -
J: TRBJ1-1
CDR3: CASSTGDSYTEAFF

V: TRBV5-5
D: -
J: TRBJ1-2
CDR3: CASSLDDGLYGYTF

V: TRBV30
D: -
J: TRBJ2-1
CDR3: CAWSGSVRGNEQFF

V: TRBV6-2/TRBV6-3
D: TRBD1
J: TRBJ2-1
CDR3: CASNLDDLTGQGLYEQFF